This T cell receptor beta chain appears in the sequencing data of a study of T cells after yellow fever vaccination. Only a few counts were recorded for this clonotype. Germline V CDR1 and CDR2: DFQATT, SNEGSKA (reference sequence). The germline V and J ends were trimmed by 4 bases and 5 bases, with 13 bases remaining between them. This CDR3 spans 13 amino acids. The authors made TCR cDNA by 5'RACE template switching, adding a universal primer site and UMIs. TCRdb recomputed calls from the 5' RACE reads with MiXCR, one row per CDR3 protein. The data hold about 360,000 distinct CDR3 sequences, with roughly 6.1% observed a single time.

This sample comprised PBMCs, obtained 5 days after the yellow fever booster vaccination. The chain is built from TRBV20-1 and TRBJ2-3; tentatively, D is TRBD1 (6 bases). The sequence derives from a young man who received the YFV17D yellow fever vaccine. The CDR3 protein is CSAITGRLDTQYF. The CDR3 DNA reads TGCAGTGCTATCACAGGGCGCCTAGATACGCAGTATTTT.